One and the same sample provided the 21 T cell receptor beta chains below, sequenced in a study of shared clonotypes between healthy human individuals. The repertoire was sequenced with immunoSEQ multiplex PCR; TCRdb's copy has only in-frame clones and lacks some. The table includes around 1.1 million clones, more than 75% detected once. The sample comprised memory CD4+ T cells from PBMCs. The subset here: CD45RA-negative fraction. The source of these receptors is a man younger than 30 in good health. Some clones in this sample may be carry-over from other donors' samples.

The sample holds many counts of this clone. The identical CDR3 is also encoded by other nucleotide sequences in the sample. This rearrangement joins TRBV5-8 to TRBJ1-5, with a possible D match to TRBD1 (6 bases). The CDR3 is made up of 16 amino acids. The germline V and J ends were trimmed by 4 bases and 4 bases, with 18 bases remaining between them. CDR1 is SGHTS, CDR2 YDEGEE, per germline. The CDR3 bases are TGTGCCAGCAGCCGGGCAGGACAGTACGGTAATCAGCCCCAGCATTTT. Its protein is CASSRAGQYGNQPQHF.

The chain carries TRBV19 and TRBJ2-6; D unclear. Trimming cost V 7 bases and J 0 bases, with 7 bases left between them. Germline V gives CDR1 LNHDA, CDR2 SQIVND (reference sequence). The CDR3 is 14 residues long. This CDR3 reads CASTEPSGANVLTF. The CDR3 region has the DNA TGTGCCAGTACGGAGCCCTCTGGGGCCAACGTCCTGACTTTC.

The chain employs TRBV5-1 and TRBJ1-4, with D tentatively TRBD1 (6 bases). The CDR3 is made up of 14 amino acids. The germline CDR1 and CDR2 sequences are SGHRS and YFSETQ. V was pared by 2 bases and J by 7 bases, with 12 bases between. CDR3 DNA: TGCGCCAGCAGCTTTTTGGACAGAGGTGAAAAACTGTTTTTT. Translating it yields CASSFLDRGEKLFF.

This clone occurred many times. The chain uses TRBV29-1 and TRBJ1-2; D remains ambiguous. This CDR3 contains 13 residues. Germline loops: CDR1 SQVTM, CDR2 ANQGSEA. Trimming removed 4 bases at V and 0 bases at J, with 9 bases between. CDR3 in amino acids: CSVAPATNYGYTF. The CDR3 nucleotides are TGCAGCGTTGCGCCGGCCACTAACTATGGCTACACCTTC.

Comments on this clone: A far larger clone is only one base removed, so a read error is likely. CDR3 sequence reads: CANSWGHSGEQYF. CDR3 coding DNA: TGTGCCAACAGCTGGGGCCACAGCGGCGAGCAGTACTTC. This chain uses TRBV5-4 with TRBJ2-7; D possibly matches TRBD1 or TRBD2 (5 bases each). Germline CDR1 and CDR2: SGHNT and YYREEE (reference sequence). This CDR3 has 13 amino acids. The whole variable domain, remainder taken from reference TRBV5-4 and TRBJ2-7, is ETGVTQSPTHLIKTRGQQVTLRCSSQSGHNTVSWYQQALGQGPQFIFQYYREEENGRGNFPPRFSGLQFPNYSSELNVNALELDDSALYLCANSWGHSGEQYFGPGTRLTVT.

With respect to this clone: The same CDR3 arises from other DNA sequences in this sample as well. This chain joins TRBV9 and TRBJ1-1; D is unresolved. V lost 0 bases to trimming and J lost 0 bases, with 6 bases between them. CDR1 and CDR2 (germline): SGDLS, YYNGEE. The CDR3 is made up of 14 amino acids. CDR3 residues: CASSVDRMNTEAFF. The CDR3 bases are TGTGCCAGCAGCGTAGATAGGATGAACACTGAAGCTTTCTTT.

This clone was recorded a few times. This may come from a read error, since a much larger clone is one base off. The chain employs TRBV11-3 and TRBJ2-5, with no clear D. Germline assignment: CDR1 SGHNT and CDR2 YENEEA. V dropped 8 bases and J dropped 5 bases, with 9 bases sitting between them. This CDR3 is built from 11 residues. Here the CDR3 reads CASLQRETQYF. In nucleotides, the CDR3 is TGTGCCAGCCTTCAAAGGGAGACCCAGTACTTC. The entire variable domain, with the rest obtained from reference TRBV11-3 and TRBJ2-5, is as follows: EAGVVQSPRYKIIEKKQPVAFWCNPISGHNTLYWYLQNLGQGPELLIRYENEEAVDDSQLPKDRFSAERLKGVDSTLKIQPAELGDSAVYLCASLQRETQYFGPGTRLLVL.

This chain connects TRBV5-5 to TRBJ2-1; no reliable D call. V was clipped by 4 bases and J by 6 bases, with 11 bases between them. The CDR3 runs to 13 residues. Germline values: CDR1 SGHKS, CDR2 YYEKEE (reference sequence). CDR3 protein: CASSHPARNEQFF. The CDR3 nucleotides read TGTGCCAGCAGCCACCCGGCCCGCAATGAGCAGTTCTTC.

Concerning this clone itself: Compared with germline, one end of the junction differs, possibly owing to a read error. The chain has TRBV5-6 and TRBJ2-6; no clear D. CDR3 size: 11 residues. CDR1 is SGHDT, CDR2 YYEEEE, per germline. The CDR3 protein is CASSSTARTAF. The CDR3 DNA sequence: TGTGCCAGCAGCTCCACGGCGAGGACCGCTTTC.

The chain uses TRBV28 and TRBJ1-1; D ambiguous. Trimming removed 3 bases from V and 12 bases from J, with 11 bases in between. This CDR3 is built from 11 residues. CDR1 MDHEN and CDR2 SYDVKM come from the germline V gene. CDR3 nucleotides: TGTGCCAGCAGTTTTGATGGCCGTACTTTCTTT. Translating it yields CASSFDGRTFF.

This chain links TRBV5-1 with TRBJ1-3, with 7 bases that match TRBD1. The CDR3 runs to 14 residues. The trim removed 4 bases at V and 4 bases at J, leaving 5 bases unmatched. Germline V gene lookup returns CDR1 SGHRS and CDR2 YFSETQ. For the CDR3, the DNA is TGCGCCAGCAGCCAGGGGACAGTAGGAAACACCATATATTTT. Protein product: CASSQGTVGNTIYF.

V and J are TRBV7-8 and TRBJ1-6, with 9 bases aligning to TRBD1. This CDR3 has 15 residues. V shed 5 bases, J shed 9 bases, and the junction held 8 bases outside the gene matches. Germline CDR1 is SGHVS and CDR2 is FQNEAQ. Here the CDR3 reads CASSRRTGEGSPLHF. DNA of the CDR3: TGTGCCAGCAGCCGAAGGACAGGGGAAGGTTCACCCCTCCACTTT.

The V gene is TRBV30, the J gene TRBJ1-2; 9 bases are shared with TRBD1. The germline gives CDR1 GTSNPN, CDR2 SVGIG (reference sequence). J lost 6 bases, V lost 3 bases, and 5 bases had no gene match. This CDR3 comprises 13 residues. CDR3 bases: TGTGCCTGGAGAACACAGGGGGCTCATGGCTACACCTTC. Translation: CAWRTQGAHGYTF.

A remark on this clone: At one of its ends the junction is not consistent with the germline gene, which may arise from a read error. J is TRBJ1-1 and V is TRBV19; D may be TRBD1 (5 bases). The CDR3 sequence is 13 residues long. Germline V gives CDR1 LNHDA, CDR2 SQIVND (reference sequence). CDR3 protein: CASGMNLRAEAFF. For the CDR3, the DNA is TGTGCCAGTGGTATGAACCTCAGGGCTGAAGCTTTCTTT.

In this sample, this clone turned up many times. V usage is TRBV9 and J usage is TRBJ2-1, with D perhaps TRBD2 (5 bases). V dropped 4 bases and J dropped 1 base, with 9 bases sitting between them. Per the germline V gene, CDR1 is SGDLS and CDR2 is YYNGEE. This CDR3 region has 14 residues. The CDR3 DNA follows: TGTGCCAGCAGCTCACCGGGGTCCTACAATGAGCAGTTCTTC. This codes for CASSSPGSYNEQFF.

This rearrangement joins TRBV28 to TRBJ1-3, with a weak D call TRBD1 (5 bases). The ends were cut back, 3 bases at V and 2 bases at J, with 14 bases in the middle. The CDR3 length is 16 residues. The germline CDR1 and CDR2 sequences are MDHEN and SYDVKM. The CDR3 protein is CASSFQGREAGNTIYF. In DNA form, the CDR3 reads TGTGCCAGCAGTTTCCAGGGCAGGGAGGCTGGAAACACCATATATTTT. Supplemented by reference TRBV28 and TRBJ1-3, the full variable domain reads DVKVTQSSRYLVKRTGEKVFLECVQDMDHENMFWYRQDPGLGLRLIYFSYDVKMKEKGDIPEGYSVSREKKERFSLILESASTNQTSMYLCASSFQGREAGNTIYFGEGSWLTVV.

The V gene is TRBV5-4, the J gene TRBJ2-7, with no clear D. Germline CDR1 and CDR2: SGHNT and YYREEE (reference sequence). This CDR3 region has 13 residues. Between the trimmed V and J ends, which lost 1 base and 6 bases, there was a span of 11 bases. The CDR3: CASSLPTPGEQYF. The CDR3 DNA sequence: TGTGCCAGCAGCTTGCCTACACCCGGCGAGCAGTACTTC.

About this clone: Different DNA sequences within this sample yield the same CDR3. The chain links TRBV9 to TRBJ2-2, with D maybe TRBD2 (6 bases). There are 14 residues in the CDR3. Trimming removed 0 bases at V and 5 bases at J, with 8 bases between. Germline CDR1 is SGDLS and CDR2 is YYNGEE. The CDR3 here is CASSVGRGTGELFF. The CDR3, as DNA: TGTGCCAGCAGCGTAGGGAGGGGTACCGGGGAGCTGTTTTTT. The full variable domain, with the rest looked up from reference TRBV9 and TRBJ2-2, is DSGVTQTPKHLITATGQRVTLRCSPRSGDLSVYWYQQSLDQGLQFLIQYYNGEERAKGNILERFSAQQFPDLHSELNLSSLELGDSALYFCASSVGRGTGELFFGEGSRLTVL.

For this clone: The same CDR3 is also encoded by other DNA sequences in this sample. The chain combines TRBV5-1 with TRBJ1-3; D not certain. The V gene lost 0 bases and the J gene lost 0 bases, with 7 bases spanning the gap. There are 15 residues in the CDR3. Per the germline V gene, CDR1 is SGHRS and CDR2 is YFSETQ. CDR3 coding DNA: TGCGCCAGCAGCTTGGGCCGGAGCTCTGGAAACACCATATATTTT. It yields the protein CASSLGRSSGNTIYF.

The chain carries TRBV6-5 and TRBJ2-7; D not certain. From germline, CDR1 is MNHEY and CDR2 SVGAGI. The CDR3 length is 12 residues. The V end lost 5 bases, the J end lost 9 bases, and 14 bases lay between the germline ends. The CDR3 sequence is CASSPSDKGQYF. The CDR3 DNA reads as TGTGCCAGCAGTCCATCCGACAAGGGGCAGTACTTC.

This clone was seen a few times. With a much larger clone just one base away, this may be a read error. As DNA, the CDR3 is TGTGCCAGCAGTGCTCTCTCGGGGAGCACTGAAACTTTCTTT. It encodes CASSALSGSTETFF. This chain uses TRBV6-1 with TRBJ1-1; the D is unclear. This CDR3 spans 14 amino acids. In germline, CDR1 is MNHNS, CDR2 SASEGT.